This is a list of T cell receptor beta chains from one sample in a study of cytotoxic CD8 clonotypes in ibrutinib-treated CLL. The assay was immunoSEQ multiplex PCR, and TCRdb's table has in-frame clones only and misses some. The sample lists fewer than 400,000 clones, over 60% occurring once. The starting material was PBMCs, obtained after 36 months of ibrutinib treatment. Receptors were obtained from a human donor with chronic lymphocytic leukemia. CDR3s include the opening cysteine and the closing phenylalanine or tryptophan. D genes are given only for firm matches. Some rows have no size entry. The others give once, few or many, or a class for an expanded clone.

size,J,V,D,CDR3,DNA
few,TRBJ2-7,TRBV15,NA,CATSRGYEQYF,TGTGCCACCAGCAGAGGTTACGAGCAGTACTTC
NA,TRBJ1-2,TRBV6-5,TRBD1,CASRAGTGGHGYTF,TGTGCCAGCAGAGCCGGGACAGGGGGCCATGGCTACACCTTC
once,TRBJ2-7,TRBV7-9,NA,CASSLGRGKTYEQYF,TGTGCCAGCAGCTTAGGACGCGGGAAGACCTACGAGCAGTACTTC
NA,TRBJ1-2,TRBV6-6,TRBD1,CASTMGQRTNYGYTF,TGTGCCAGCACCATGGGACAGCGAACTAACTATGGCTACACCTTC
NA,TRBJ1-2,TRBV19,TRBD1,CASTMSGTVNYGYTF,TGTGCCAGTACCATGAGCGGGACAGTAAACTATGGCTACACCTTC
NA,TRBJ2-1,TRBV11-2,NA,CASSLGGPPYNEQFF,TGTGCCAGCAGCCTGGGGGGCCCCCCCTACAATGAGCAGTTCTTC
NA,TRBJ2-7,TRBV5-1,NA,CASSPGLATTYEQYF,TGCGCCAGCAGCCCGGGTCTTGCTACGACTTACGAGCAGTACTTC
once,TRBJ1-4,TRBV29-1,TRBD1,CSVGWTGGPNEKLFF,TGCAGCGTTGGGTGGACAGGGGGGCCTAATGAAAAACTGTTTTTT
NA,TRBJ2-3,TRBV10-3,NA,CAISGPAARATDTQYF,TGTGCCATCTCCGGGCCAGCGGCGAGGGCCACAGATACGCAGTATTTT
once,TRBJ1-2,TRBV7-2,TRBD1,CASSLPYDRVDYGYTF,TGTGCCAGCAGCTTACCTTACGACAGGGTCGACTATGGCTACACCTTC
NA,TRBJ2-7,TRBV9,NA,CASSVEFGTSYEQYF,TGTGCCAGCAGCGTAGAGTTCGGAACCTCCTACGAGCAGTACTTC
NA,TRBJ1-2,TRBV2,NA,CASSAGPNYGYTF,TGTGCCAGCAGTGCAGGGCCGAACTATGGCTACACCTTC
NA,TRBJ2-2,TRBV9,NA,CASSVGTSYTGELFF,TGTGCCAGCAGCGTAGGTACTAGCTACACCGGGGAGCTGTTTTTT
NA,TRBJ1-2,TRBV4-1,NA,CASSQAARSYGYTF,TGCGCCAGCAGCCAAGCCGCCAGGTCCTATGGCTACACCTTC
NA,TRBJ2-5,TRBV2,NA,CASRGLVGETQYF,TGTGCCAGCAGGGGCCTAGTTGGGGAGACCCAGTACTTC
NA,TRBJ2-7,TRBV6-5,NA,CASSYPPFYEQYF,TGTGCCAGCAGTTATCCCCCGTTCTACGAGCAGTACTTC
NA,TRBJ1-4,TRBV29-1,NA,CSVGEGPNEKLFF,TGCAGCGTGGGAGAGGGCCCTAATGAAAAACTGTTTTTT
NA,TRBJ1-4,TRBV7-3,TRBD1,CASSATGTANEKLFF,TGTGCCAGCAGCGCCACCGGGACAGCTAATGAAAAACTGTTTTTT
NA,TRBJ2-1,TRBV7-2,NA,CASSLVADSGEQFF,TGTGCCAGCAGCTTAGTAGCAGACTCGGGTGAGCAGTTCTTC
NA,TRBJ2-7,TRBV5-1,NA,CASRARRDSYEQYF,TGCGCCAGCCGGGCCCGGAGGGACTCCTACGAGCAGTACTTC
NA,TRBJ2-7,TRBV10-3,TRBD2,CAIRRLAGGSYEQYF,TGTGCCATCAGGAGACTAGCGGGGGGCTCCTACGAGCAGTACTTC
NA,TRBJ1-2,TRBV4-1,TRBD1,CASSQHPPTTGSLLGYTF,TGCGCCAGCAGCCAACATCCCCCCACGACAGGGTCGTTATTGGGCTACACCTTC
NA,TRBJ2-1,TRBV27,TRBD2,CASSLYSGNGGQFF,TGTGCCAGCAGTTTATATAGCGGGAACGGTGGGCAGTTCTTC
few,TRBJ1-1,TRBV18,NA,CASSPQGSNTEAFF,TGTGCCAGCTCACCTCAGGGGTCGAACACTGAAGCTTTCTTT